The rows below give T cell receptor beta chains drawn from one sample of a study of immune cell composition in non-small cell lung cancer. Here immunoSEQ multiplex PCR was the method, and the copy in TCRdb shows in-frame clones only, minus some. The sample comprises 8,000 or so clones, around 75% of which are singletons, and around 8.7% rests with the top ten. The sequenced sample consisted of lung tumor tissue. Receptors were obtained from a human donor with non-small cell lung cancer. CDR3s include the opening cysteine and the closing phenylalanine or tryptophan. The D gene is left open where the match is weak. Clone size is shown for a subset of rows, as once, few, many or a class of expanded clone.

V gene	clone size	D gene	J gene	CDR3 DNA	CDR3 protein
TRBV7-2	.	.	TRBJ1-2	TGTGCCAGCAGCTTAAGACAGATTGATGGCTACACCTTC	CASSLRQIDGYTF
TRBV7-2	.	.	TRBJ2-4	TGTGCCAGCAGCTTACAGTTTCGGGCGGGACTAGCCAAAAACATTCAGTACTTC	CASSLQFRAGLAKNIQYF
TRBV4-1	few	.	TRBJ1-2	TGCGCCAGCAGCCCCACTGAGGCGTATGGCTACACCTTC	CASSPTEAYGYTF
TRBV9	.	.	TRBJ2-1	TGTGCCAGCAGCGTAGGCCTCAGCTCCTACAATGAGCAGTTCTTC	CASSVGLSSYNEQFF
TRBV6-5	.	.	TRBJ2-3	TGTGCCAGCAGTCCTTCCCTGTATACGCAGTATTTT	CASSPSLYTQYF
TRBV6-5	.	TRBD1	TRBJ2-2	TGTGCCAGCAGTCACGGACAGGGGGCGGTCGGGGAGCTGTTTTTT	CASSHGQGAVGELFF
TRBV30	.	TRBD1	TRBJ2-3	TGTGCCTGGGGTCGACAGGGGATCGCAGATACGCAGTATTTT	CAWGRQGIADTQYF
TRBV7-6	.	.	TRBJ2-2	TGTGCCAGCAGCTTAGCCGGTGTGAACACCGGGGAGCTGTTTTTT	CASSLAGVNTGELFF
TRBV10-3	few	.	TRBJ1-2	TGTGCCATCAGTGAGCAGGAGGGCGGGGGTGGCTACACCTTC	CAISEQEGGGGYTF
TRBV7-9	few	TRBD1	TRBJ2-5	TGTGCCAGCAGCTTAGGGACAGGGGGAGAGACCCAGTACTTC	CASSLGTGGETQYF
TRBV19	.	TRBD1	TRBJ2-3	TGTGCCAGTAGTCGGACAGGAAGCACAGATACGCAGTATTTT	CASSRTGSTDTQYF
TRBV29-1	.	TRBD2	TRBJ2-5	TGCAGCATCGATAGCGGGGGGCCCCAAGAGACCCAGTACTTC	CSIDSGGPQETQYF
TRBV18	.	TRBD2	TRBJ2-3	TGTGCCAGCTCTTCCTCGATAGCGGGGCCCACAGATACGCAGTATTTT	CASSSSIAGPTDTQYF
TRBV5-6	.	.	TRBJ2-4	TGTGCCAGCAGCCTTAGCAGGGATTACATTCAGTACTTC	CASSLSRDYIQYF
TRBV29-1	few	TRBD2	TRBJ2-3	TGCAGCGTTGTTAGAGCGGGGGCTGACATCACAGATACGCAGTATTTT	CSVVRAGADITDTQYF
TRBV7-3	once	.	TRBJ2-7	TGTGCCAGCAGCTTAGGTACCGGGGGACCCTACGAGCAGTACTTC	CASSLGTGGPYEQYF
TRBV5-1	.	.	TRBJ1-6	TGCGCCAGCAGCCGGAGAGAGACGGGGAATTCACCCCTCCACTTT	CASSRRETGNSPLHF
TRBV7-2	.	TRBD1	TRBJ1-4	TGTGCCAGCAGCATGACAGGGGTTTCTAATGAAAAACTGTTTTTT	CASSMTGVSNEKLFF
TRBV5-1	once	.	TRBJ2-5	TGCGCCAGCAGCTTGAGTGCGGCAGAAGAGACCCAGTACTTC	CASSLSAAEETQYF
TRBV7-2	.	.	TRBJ2-2	TGTGCCAGCAGCTTAGCGGGGCTCAGCTTCTTCGCGAACACCGGGGAGCTGTTTTTT	CASSLAGLSFFANTGELFF
TRBV19	.	.	TRBJ2-3	TGTGCCAGTAAGGCGGCGCCTAGCACAGATACGCAGTATTTT	CASKAAPSTDTQYF
TRBV19	.	TRBD1	TRBJ2-5	TGTGCCAGTAGTGCCTTGACAGGGGGCGAGACCCAGTACTTC	CASSALTGGETQYF
TRBV30	few	TRBD1	TRBJ2-7	TGTGCCTGGACCCCCGGGACAGGGCCTTACGAGCAGTACTTC	CAWTPGTGPYEQYF
TRBV27	.	.	TRBJ1-6	TGTGCCAGCAGTTGGGGGAAGGGGGTCTCCTATAATTCACCCCTCCACTTT	CASSWGKGVSYNSPLHF
TRBV30	once	.	TRBJ1-2	TGTGCCTGGAGCGCTACAGGGATCGGCTACACCTTC	CAWSATGIGYTF
TRBV5-5	.	.	TRBJ2-7	TGTGCCAGCAGACCGTACCTCGCGGGGAACTACGAGCAGTACTTC	CASRPYLAGNYEQYF
TRBV7-2	.	TRBD2	TRBJ2-6	TGTGCCAGCAGCCCCCGGGGGCTAGCGGGCTTCTCTGGGGCCAACGTCCTGACTTTC	CASSPRGLAGFSGANVLTF
TRBV11-2	.	.	TRBJ1-6	TGTGCCAGCAGCCGCCTGGACAGTTATTCACCCCTCCACTTT	CASSRLDSYSPLHF
TRBV10-3	.	.	TRBJ1-6	TGTGCCACTGAAGCTTCCCCTAATTCACCCCTCCACTTT	CATEASPNSPLHF
TRBV6-1	.	TRBD2	TRBJ2-3	TGTGCCAGCAAGGAACTAGCGGGAGCTTCAGATACGCAGTATTTT	CASKELAGASDTQYF
TRBV18	once	.	TRBJ1-4	TGTGCCAGCTCCCGTGCGCGGGGAGGGCCTAATGAAAAACTGTTTTTT	CASSRARGGPNEKLFF
TRBV7-3	.	TRBD1	TRBJ2-2	TGTGCCAGCAGCCCGGGCCGTCTACAGGGGAGAGGCACCGGGGAGCTGTTTTTT	CASSPGRLQGRGTGELFF
TRBV7-2	.	TRBD1	TRBJ2-3	TGTGCCGGCAGCTTCTCCGGGACAGGGGTTGCCACAGATACGCAGTATTTT	CAGSFSGTGVATDTQYF
TRBV19	few	TRBD1	TRBJ1-1	TGTGCCAGTAACAGGGGAGGGAACACTGAAGCTTTCTTT	CASNRGGNTEAFF
TRBV2	.	TRBD1	TRBJ2-7	TGTGCCAGCAGTTTAGGCCGGGACAGGCCCTACGAGCAGTACTTC	CASSLGRDRPYEQYF
TRBV7-8	.	.	TRBJ1-5	TGTGCCAGCAGCTTAACACAGAACAATCAGCCCCAGCATTTT	CASSLTQNNQPQHF
TRBV10-1	.	TRBD2	TRBJ2-3	TGCGCCAGCGGGAGCGGGACCACAGATACGCAGTATTTT	CASGSGTTDTQYF
TRBV27	few	.	TRBJ2-3	TGTGCCAGCAGCTCCCTAGGCGGGGATACGCAGTATTTT	CASSSLGGDTQYF
TRBV7-8	few	.	TRBJ2-7	TGTGCCAGCACCTACCGGGAGACCGCCTACGAGCAGTACTTC	CASTYRETAYEQYF
TRBV5-1	few	.	TRBJ2-2	TGCGCCAGCAGCTCCGGGTGGACCGGGGAGCTGTTTTTT	CASSSGWTGELFF
TRBV6-5	.	TRBD1	TRBJ2-3	TGTGCCAGCAGTAAACAGGGGGCAGATACGCAGTATTTT	CASSKQGADTQYF
TRBV19	.	.	TRBJ1-2	TGTGCCAGTAAGGGGTCGGCGGGGCCAAGCCCCTATGGCTACACCTTC	CASKGSAGPSPYGYTF
TRBV5-6	few	TRBD1	TRBJ1-5	TGTGCCAGCAGCTTAACCGGACAGGGAGATCAGCCCCAGCATTTT	CASSLTGQGDQPQHF
TRBV27	few	.	TRBJ1-1	TGTGCCAGCAGTTTAATAGGAGACACTGAAGCTTTCTTT	CASSLIGDTEAFF